The clone carrying this T cell receptor beta chain has a handful of counts. The source of the sample is a study of cytomegalovirus exposure and HLA in healthy donors. Primers: 60 Vbeta forward and 13 Jbeta reverse. Produced via immunoSEQ multiplex PCR; TCRdb's table is partial and in-frame only. Here the sample spans about 150,000 clones, just over 65% being singletons. The CDR3 loop spans 19 amino acids. The rearrangement joins TRBV21-1 to TRBJ2-7; the table calls TRBD1, which could not be checked here. TRBV21-1 is shown as a pseudogene. The source of this sequence is a woman aged 60-75 years in good health and CMV-seronegative. The sequencing sample was made of PBMCs. Here the CDR3 DNA reads TGTGCCAGCAGCAAAGCGCGGGGGACAGGGGAGGTCGTTGGCTACGAGCAGTACTTC. Protein product: CASSKARGTGEVVGYEQYF.